The rows below give T cell receptor beta chains drawn from one sample of a study of blood T cell repertoires in COVID-19. Profiling relied on immunoSEQ multiplex PCR, and the TCRdb table lists in-frame clones only, not all of them. The sample consists of about 130,000 clones, 88% of them appearing once. The sample consisted of peripheral blood. The source of these receptors is a man between 45 and 60 years old with acute or convalescent COVID-19. Both conserved end residues are part of each CDR3. Each record gives: J gene, D gene, CDR3 length, V gene, clone size, CDR3 protein, CDR3 DNA. D genes are given only for firm matches. The size entry is marked missing in some rows and otherwise reads once, few, many or a size class.

TRBJ1-2 | NA | 12 | TRBV6-2/TRBV6-3 | NA | CASSYGGAHYTF | TGTGCCAGCAGTTACGGAGGGGCACACTACACCTTC
TRBJ1-1 | NA | 14 | TRBV6-1 | NA | CASSEFGSVAEAFF | TGTGCCAGCAGTGAGTTCGGGAGCGTCGCTGAAGCTTTCTTT
TRBJ2-7 | TRBD2 | 15 | TRBV11-2 | NA | CASSSRSGRPYEQYF | TGTGCCAGCAGCTCCCGTAGCGGGAGGCCCTACGAGCAGTACTTC
TRBJ1-1 | NA | 14 | TRBV7-3 | NA | CASSRGGGFTEAFF | TGTGCCAGCAGCCGCGGCGGGGGGTTCACTGAAGCTTTCTTT
TRBJ2-1 | NA | 16 | TRBV28 | NA | CASRGLNLAPDNEQFF | TGTGCCAGCAGGGGCCTCAACCTGGCCCCCGACAATGAGCAGTTCTTC
TRBJ1-5 | TRBD1 | 15 | TRBV19 | NA | CASKNRGISNQPQHF | TGTGCCAGTAAGAACAGGGGGATTAGCAATCAGCCCCAGCATTTT
TRBJ1-2 | NA | 13 | TRBV27 | NA | CASSPRDSYGYTF | TGTGCCAGCAGTCCCCGTGACAGCTATGGCTACACCTTC
TRBJ1-6 | TRBD1 | 14 | TRBV3-1/TRBV3-2 | NA | CASSQVQGDSPLHF | TGTGCCAGCAGCCAAGTGCAGGGGGATTCACCCCTCCACTTT
TRBJ1-2 | TRBD1 | 14 | TRBV16 | NA | CASSPSGRGNGYTF | TGTGCCAGCAGCCCTTCGGGCAGGGGGAATGGCTACACCTTC
TRBJ2-6 | NA | 14 | TRBV15 | few | CATSRGSGANVLTF | TGTGCCACCAGCCGGGGATCTGGGGCCAACGTCCTGACTTTC
TRBJ1-5 | TRBD1 | 16 | TRBV5-1 | NA | CASSEQGAGGNQPQHF | TGCGCCAGCAGCGAACAGGGGGCAGGGGGCAATCAGCCCCAGCATTTT
TRBJ1-2 | TRBD1 | 14 | TRBV10-3 | NA | CAIRGDRGGYGYTF | TGTGCCATCAGGGGCGACAGGGGAGGCTATGGCTACACCTTC
TRBJ2-3 | NA | 14 | TRBV19 | NA | CASSLNGDTDTQYF | TGTGCCAGTAGTCTAAACGGGGATACGGATACGCAGTATTTT
TRBJ2-7 | TRBD1 | 14 | TRBV6-5 | NA | CASSHHRGSYEQYF | TGTGCCAGCAGCCACCACAGGGGGTCCTACGAGCAGTACTTC
TRBJ2-5 | TRBD1 | 14 | TRBV5-4 | NA | CASSLRQGQETQYF | TGTGCCAGCAGCCTTCGACAGGGACAAGAGACCCAGTACTTC
TRBJ2-1 | NA | 15 | TRBV10-2 | NA | CASSDLAGRYNEQFF | TGCGCCAGCAGTGATCTTGCAGGGAGGTACAATGAGCAGTTCTTC
TRBJ2-6 | TRBD1 | 18 | TRBV10-3 | NA | CATFPGQGISSGANVLTF | TGTGCCACGTTCCCGGGACAGGGTATATCGTCTGGGGCCAACGTCCTGACTTTC
TRBJ2-1 | NA | 16 | TRBV3-1/TRBV3-2 | NA | CASSLRGVARDNEQFF | TGTGCCAGCAGCTTACGGGGAGTAGCGAGAGACAATGAGCAGTTCTTC
TRBJ1-1 | NA | 15 | TRBV5-8 | NA | CASSLRLGGDTEAFF | TGTGCCAGCAGCTTGCGGTTGGGCGGGGACACTGAAGCTTTCTTT
TRBJ1-2 | TRBD1 | 14 | TRBV4-2 | NA | CASSLLWAGGGYTF | TGTGCCAGCAGCCTCCTATGGGCAGGGGGCGGCTACACCTTC
TRBJ1-2 | NA | 16 | TRBV11-2 | NA | CASSLGGTGRFYGYTF | TGTGCCAGCAGCTTAGGAGGGACTGGGCGTTTCTATGGCTACACCTTC
TRBJ1-5 | NA | 14 | TRBV2 | NA | CASQRGYSNQPQHF | TGTGCCAGCCAACGGGGATATAGCAATCAGCCCCAGCATTTT
TRBJ2-5 | TRBD2 | 17 | TRBV4-2 | NA | CASSPRTSGGPQETQYF | TGTGCCAGCAGCCCTCGGACTAGCGGGGGCCCTCAAGAGACCCAGTACTTC
TRBJ1-1 | NA | 13 | TRBV2 | NA | CASSADSHTEAFF | TGTGCCAGCAGTGCGGACAGCCACACTGAAGCTTTCTTT
TRBJ1-1 | NA | 14 | TRBV7-9 | NA | CASTPGARGTEAFF | TGTGCCAGCACCCCAGGGGCGAGAGGAACTGAAGCTTTCTTT
TRBJ1-1 | TRBD1 | 12 | TRBV29-1 | once | CSGRQGAVEAFF | TGCAGCGGACGACAGGGGGCAGTTGAAGCTTTCTTT
TRBJ1-2 | NA | 13 | TRBV18 | NA | CASGADEVHGYTF | TGTGCCAGCGGGGCCGACGAGGTACATGGCTACACCTTC
TRBJ2-3 | TRBD2 | 17 | TRBV27 | NA | CASSPLWLAGRTDTQYF | TGTGCCAGCAGTCCCCTTTGGCTAGCGGGGCGCACAGATACGCAGTATTTT
TRBJ2-7 | TRBD1 | 16 | TRBV10-1 | NA | CASSDSSGTGGFGQYF | TGCGCCAGCAGTGATTCCTCCGGGACAGGGGGGTTCGGGCAGTACTTC
TRBJ2-5 | NA | 14 | TRBV11-2 | few | CASSFDSFQETQYF | TGTGCCAGCAGCTTCGACAGCTTTCAAGAGACCCAGTACTTC
TRBJ2-7 | TRBD2 | 18 | TRBV18 | NA | CASSPGTSVAHYSYEQYF | TGTGCCAGCTCACCGGGGACTAGCGTTGCCCATTACTCCTACGAGCAGTACTTC
TRBJ1-6 | NA | 13 | TRBV18 | NA | CASSQAKESPLHF | TGTGCCAGCTCGCAGGCTAAGGAATCACCCCTCCACTTT
TRBJ2-4 | NA | 15 | TRBV6-5 | NA | CASTTRRGGSDIQYF | TGTGCCAGCACCACCCGACGAGGGGGATCGGACATTCAGTACTTC
TRBJ1-2 | NA | 13 | TRBV6-5 | NA | CASSSLIDYGYTF | TGTGCCAGCAGTAGTCTAATAGACTATGGCTACACCTTC
TRBJ2-5 | TRBD2 | 18 | TRBV7-2 | NA | CASSLGPGIAGVGVTQYF | TGTGCCAGCAGCTTAGGCCCGGGGATAGCGGGAGTAGGGGTGACCCAGTACTTC
TRBJ2-5 | TRBD1 | 13 | TRBV29-1 | once | CSVTGQKEETQYF | TGCAGCGTTACGGGACAGAAAGAAGAGACCCAGTACTTC
TRBJ2-2 | TRBD2 | 17 | TRBV4-1 | NA | CASSQELSGGHTGELFF | TGCGCCAGCAGCCAGGAGCTTAGCGGGGGGCACACCGGGGAGCTGTTTTTT
TRBJ1-2 | NA | 10 | TRBV12-3/TRBV12-4 | NA | CASSLGGYTF | TGTGCCAGCAGCCTGGGCGGCTACACCTTC
TRBJ2-7 | TRBD2 | 14 | TRBV20-1 | NA | CSASESGRFGEQYF | TGCAGTGCTAGTGAAAGCGGGAGATTCGGCGAGCAGTACTTC
TRBJ2-5 | NA | 13 | TRBV5-4 | few | CASSLTGIETQYF | TGTGCCAGCAGCTTGACAGGGATCGAGACCCAGTACTTC
TRBJ1-5 | NA | 15 | TRBV6-5 | few | CASSYSGLKNQPQHF | TGTGCCAGCAGTTACTCGGGACTGAAGAATCAGCCCCAGCATTTT
TRBJ1-1 | NA | 13 | TRBV7-9 | NA | CASSLAGGAEAFF | TGTGCCAGCAGCTTAGCCGGGGGGGCTGAAGCTTTCTTT
TRBJ1-4 | TRBD1 | 13 | TRBV7-8 | NA | CASSLTGGEKLFF | TGTGCCAGCAGCTTGACAGGGGGAGAAAAACTGTTTTTT
TRBJ2-4 | TRBD2 | 16 | TRBV7-9 | NA | CASTKREGEAKNIQYF | TGTGCCAGCACCAAACGGGAGGGGGAAGCCAAAAACATTCAGTACTTC
TRBJ1-2 | NA | 14 | TRBV27 | NA | CASKFSGGTGGYTF | TGTGCCAGCAAGTTCTCGGGGGGGACGGGCGGCTACACCTTC
TRBJ1-4 | TRBD1 | 14 | TRBV4-1 | NA | CASSQGQGVEKLFF | TGCGCCAGCAGCCAGGGACAGGGTGTTGAAAAACTGTTTTTT
TRBJ1-6 | NA | 15 | TRBV19 | NA | CASSSRQPRNSPLHF | TGTGCCAGTAGTTCCCGACAGCCCCGAAATTCACCCCTCCACTTT
TRBJ2-7 | NA | 13 | TRBV11-3 | NA | CASSPPGAYEQYF | TGTGCCAGCAGCCCCCCGGGGGCCTACGAGCAGTACTTC
TRBJ1-6 | NA | 13 | TRBV2 | NA | CASRPIQNSPLHF | TGTGCCAGCAGACCAATACAAAATTCACCCCTCCACTTT
TRBJ1-1 | NA | 14 | TRBV29-1 | NA | CSVAPNLSDTEAFF | TGCAGCGTTGCCCCCAACCTTTCGGACACTGAAGCTTTCTTT
TRBJ1-6 | NA | 13 | TRBV25-1 | NA | CASSDYDSSPLHF | TGTGCCAGCAGTGACTACGATAGTTCACCCCTCCACTTT
TRBJ2-2 | TRBD2 | 16 | TRBV5-1 | few | CASSKRWTSVTGELFF | TGCGCCAGCAGCAAGAGGTGGACTAGCGTCACCGGGGAGCTGTTTTTT
TRBJ1-2 | NA | 13 | TRBV19 | NA | CASSIPGWYGYTF | TGTGCCAGTAGTATCCCAGGGTGGTATGGCTACACCTTC
TRBJ1-1 | NA | 15 | TRBV27 | NA | CASSSRDKSNTEAFF | TGTGCCAGCAGTTCCCGGGACAAGTCTAACACTGAAGCTTTCTTT
TRBJ1-2 | NA | 13 | TRBV30 | NA | CAWIPVRDYGYTF | TGTGCCTGGATTCCCGTCAGGGATTATGGCTACACCTTC
TRBJ2-1 | NA | 15 | TRBV6-5 | NA | CASRAVKSSYNEQFF | TGTGCCAGCAGAGCCGTCAAGAGCTCCTACAATGAGCAGTTCTTC
TRBJ2-7 | NA | 15 | TRBV3-1/TRBV3-2 | NA | CASSQGEQETYEQYF | TGTGCCAGCAGCCAAGGCGAACAGGAGACCTACGAGCAGTACTTC
TRBJ1-2 | NA | 14 | TRBV19 | NA | CASSIDRSYYGYTF | TGTGCCAGTAGTATAGATCGGTCTTACTATGGCTACACCTTC
TRBJ1-2 | NA | 15 | TRBV29-1 | NA | CSVEDLQGNNYGYTF | TGCAGCGTTGAAGATCTTCAGGGGAACAACTATGGCTACACCTTC
TRBJ2-3 | NA | 15 | TRBV7-9 | once | CASSLTVGYTDTQYF | TGTGCCAGCAGCTTAACCGTGGGCTACACAGATACGCAGTATTTT